This TCR beta chain comes out of a study of CD8 T cells in Susac syndrome. Study-level background: Blood was drawn from patients with Susac syndrome. At that point, they were therapy-naive, on corticosteroids, or on intravenous immunoglobulin alone. Regarding the study as a whole: Clonal expansion was missing from Susac syndrome CD4+ T cell repertoires.

About this clonotype itself: Antigen unknown.

The germline CDR1 and CDR2 sequences are LGHDT and YNNKEL (reference sequence). With 4 bases clipped from V and 1 base from J, the junction kept 2 bases outside the gene matches. There are 16 residues in the CDR3. With random hexamers, reverse transcription was performed on about 0.5 to 1 ug of RNA. The method of amplification for TCR beta CDR3 was immunoSEQ multiplex PCR, covering 54 Vbeta and 13 Jbeta. Via MiXCR, TCRdb re-called the immunoSEQ multiplex PCR reads, giving one row per CDR3 protein. The table has 85,000 to 95,000 distinct CDR3 sequences, about 94% seen once; the top ten hold more than 0.3%. TEMRA cells were FACS-enriched and CD8+ and CD4+ T cells negatively isolated.

The source of this sequence is a human donor with Susac syndrome. The source material was CD4+ T cells from PBMCs. The genes are TRBV3-1 and TRBJ2-2; 11 bases are a match to TRBD2. The CDR3 region has the DNA TGTGCCAGCAGCCGGACTAGCGGGCGGAACACCGGGGAGCTGTTTTTT. Its translation is CASSRTSGRNTGELFF.